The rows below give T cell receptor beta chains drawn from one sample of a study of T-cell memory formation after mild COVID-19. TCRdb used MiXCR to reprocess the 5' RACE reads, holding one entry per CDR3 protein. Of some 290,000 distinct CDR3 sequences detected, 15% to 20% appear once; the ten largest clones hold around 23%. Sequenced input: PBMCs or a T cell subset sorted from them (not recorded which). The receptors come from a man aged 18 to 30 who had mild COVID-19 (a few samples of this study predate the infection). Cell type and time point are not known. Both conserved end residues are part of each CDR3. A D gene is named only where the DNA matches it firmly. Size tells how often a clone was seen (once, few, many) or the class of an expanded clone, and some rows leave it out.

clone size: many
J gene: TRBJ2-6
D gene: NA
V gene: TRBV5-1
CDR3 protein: CASSLERPTGANVLTF
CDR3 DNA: TGCGCCAGCAGCTTGGAGAGGCCTACTGGGGCCAACGTCCTGACTTTC

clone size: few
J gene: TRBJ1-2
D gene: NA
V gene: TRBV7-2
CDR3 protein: CASSPLRNDGYTF
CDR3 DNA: TGTGCCAGCAGCCCCCTTCGGAACGATGGCTACACCTTC

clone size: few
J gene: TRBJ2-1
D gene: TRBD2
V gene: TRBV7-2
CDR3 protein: CASSLASGGRGEQFF
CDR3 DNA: TGTGCCAGCAGCTTAGCTAGCGGGGGCAGGGGTGAGCAGTTCTTC

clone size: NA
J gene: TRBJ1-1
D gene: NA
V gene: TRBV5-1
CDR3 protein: CASSLGELNTEAFF
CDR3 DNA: TGCGCCAGCAGCTTGGGGGAGTTGAACACTGAAGCTTTCTTT

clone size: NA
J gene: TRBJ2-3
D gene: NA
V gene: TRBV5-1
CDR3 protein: CASSSQGEQYF
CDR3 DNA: TGCGCCAGCAGCTCACAAGGAGAGCAGTATTTT

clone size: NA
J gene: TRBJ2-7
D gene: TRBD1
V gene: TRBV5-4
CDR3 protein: CASSHRDSYEQYF
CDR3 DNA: TGTGCCAGCAGCCACCGGGACAGCTACGAGCAGTACTTC

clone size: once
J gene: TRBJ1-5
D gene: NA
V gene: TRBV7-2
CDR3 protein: CASSSQANQPQHF
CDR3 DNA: TGTGCCAGCAGCTCCCAGGCGAATCAGCCCCAGCATTTT

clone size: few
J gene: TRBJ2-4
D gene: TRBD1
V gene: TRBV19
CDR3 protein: CASTTGGFGNIQYF
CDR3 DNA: TGTGCCAGCACGACAGGGGGCTTCGGTAACATTCAGTACTTC

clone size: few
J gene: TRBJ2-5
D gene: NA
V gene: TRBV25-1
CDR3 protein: CASSEGNSQLPQYF
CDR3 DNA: TGTGCCAGCAGTGAAGGGAACAGCCAGCTTCCCCAGTACTTC

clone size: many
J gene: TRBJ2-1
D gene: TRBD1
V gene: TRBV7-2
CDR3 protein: CASSLEGQRYNEQFF
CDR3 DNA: TGTGCCAGCAGCTTAGAGGGACAGAGATACAATGAGCAGTTCTTC

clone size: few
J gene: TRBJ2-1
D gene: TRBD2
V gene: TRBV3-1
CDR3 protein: CASSQGVLAGVLRNEQFF
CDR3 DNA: TGTGCCAGCAGCCAAGGGGTACTAGCGGGGGTTCTGCGGAATGAGCAGTTCTTC

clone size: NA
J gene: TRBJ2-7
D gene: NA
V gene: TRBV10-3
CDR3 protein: CAISDRNYEQYF
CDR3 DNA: TGTGCCATCAGTGACAGGAACTACGAGCAGTACTTC

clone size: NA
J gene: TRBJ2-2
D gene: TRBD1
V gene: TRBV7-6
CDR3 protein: CASSRIPGQDLSETGELFF
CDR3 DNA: TGTGCCAGCAGCCGTATTCCGGGACAGGACTTAAGTGAGACCGGGGAGCTGTTTTTT

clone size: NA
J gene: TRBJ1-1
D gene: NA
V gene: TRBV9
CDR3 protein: CASSPTGVDTEAFF
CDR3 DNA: TGTGCCAGCAGCCCAACAGGAGTGGACACTGAAGCTTTCTTT

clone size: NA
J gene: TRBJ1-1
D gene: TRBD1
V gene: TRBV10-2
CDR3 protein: CASSEPDPRQGNTEAFF
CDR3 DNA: TGCGCCAGCAGTGAGCCAGACCCAAGACAGGGCAACACTGAAGCTTTCTTT

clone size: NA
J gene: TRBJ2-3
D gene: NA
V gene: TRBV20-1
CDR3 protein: CSLNRGAGDTQYF
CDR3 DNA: TGCAGCTTAAACCGGGGGGCCGGGGATACGCAGTATTTT

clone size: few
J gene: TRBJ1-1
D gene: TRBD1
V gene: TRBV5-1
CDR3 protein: CASSLASGGLNTEAFF
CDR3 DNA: TGCGCCAGCAGCTTGGCGTCAGGGGGGTTGAACACTGAAGCTTTCTTT

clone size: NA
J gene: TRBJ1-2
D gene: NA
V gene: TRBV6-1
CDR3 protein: CASSEGFYGYTF
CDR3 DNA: TGTGCCAGCAGTGAGGGTTTCTATGGCTACACCTTC

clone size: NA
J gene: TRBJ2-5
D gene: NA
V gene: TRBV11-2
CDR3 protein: CASSPERGRETQYF
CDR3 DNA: TGTGCCAGCAGCCCTGAGAGGGGCCGGGAGACCCAGTACTTC

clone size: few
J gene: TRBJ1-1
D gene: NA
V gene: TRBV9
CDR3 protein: CASSVRPGNTEAFF
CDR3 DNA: TGTGCCAGCAGCGTCCGTCCGGGAAACACTGAAGCTTTCTTT

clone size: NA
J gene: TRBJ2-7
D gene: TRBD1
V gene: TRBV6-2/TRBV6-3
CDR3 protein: CASSPGTGDTYEQYF
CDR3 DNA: TGTGCCAGCAGCCCCGGGACAGGTGACACCTACGAGCAGTACTTC

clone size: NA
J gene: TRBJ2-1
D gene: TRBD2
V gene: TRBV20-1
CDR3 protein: CSARLRGSGYNEQFF
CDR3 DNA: TGCAGTGCTAGATTGCGGGGGAGTGGTTACAATGAGCAGTTCTTC

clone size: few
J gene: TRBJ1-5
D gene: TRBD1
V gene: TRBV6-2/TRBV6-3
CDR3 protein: CASSLDRGLGDHSNQPQHF
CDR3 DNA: TGTGCCAGCAGCTTAGACAGGGGCCTCGGAGATCATAGCAATCAGCCCCAGCATTTT

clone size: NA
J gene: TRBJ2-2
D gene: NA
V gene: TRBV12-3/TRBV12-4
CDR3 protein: CASSLGIHLPSTGELFF
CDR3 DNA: TGTGCCAGCAGTTTGGGTATCCACTTACCTTCCACCGGGGAGCTGTTTTTT

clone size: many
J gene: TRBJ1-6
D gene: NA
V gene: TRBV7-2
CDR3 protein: CASMPPGHPNSPLHF
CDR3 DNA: TGTGCCAGCATGCCCCCGGGACATCCCAATTCACCCCTCCACTTT

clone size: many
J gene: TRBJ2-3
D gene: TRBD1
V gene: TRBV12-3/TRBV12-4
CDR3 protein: CASRQEEVGTASTDTQYF
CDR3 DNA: TGTGCCAGCAGACAGGAAGAGGTCGGGACAGCTAGCACAGATACGCAGTATTTT

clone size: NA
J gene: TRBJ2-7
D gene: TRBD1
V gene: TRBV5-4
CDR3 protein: CASRQDRGFSYEQYF
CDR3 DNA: TGTGCCAGCCGACAGGACAGGGGGTTTTCCTACGAGCAGTACTTC

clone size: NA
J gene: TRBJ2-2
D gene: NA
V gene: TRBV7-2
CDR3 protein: CASSLTGFTGELFF
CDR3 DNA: TGTGCCAGCAGCTTAACAGGGTTCACCGGGGAGCTGTTTTTT

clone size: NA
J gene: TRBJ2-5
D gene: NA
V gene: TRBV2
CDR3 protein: CASSERLETQYF
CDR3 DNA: TGTGCCAGCAGTGAACGATTGGAGACCCAGTACTTC

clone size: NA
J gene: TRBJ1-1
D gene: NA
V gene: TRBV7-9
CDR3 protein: CASSRDRSMNTEAFF
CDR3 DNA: TGTGCCAGCAGCAGAGACAGGTCGATGAACACTGAAGCTTTCTTT

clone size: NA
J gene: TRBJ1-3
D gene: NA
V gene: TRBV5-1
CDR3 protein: CSSSLSIGYSGNTIYF
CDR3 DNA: TGCTCCAGCAGCTTGTCTATTGGGTACTCTGGAAACACCATATATTTT

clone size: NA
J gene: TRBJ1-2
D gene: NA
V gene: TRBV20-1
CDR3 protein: CSATNSYGYTF
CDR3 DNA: TGCAGTGCTACGAACAGCTATGGCTACACCTTC

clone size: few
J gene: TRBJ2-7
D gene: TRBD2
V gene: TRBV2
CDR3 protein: CASSGGAGGIYEQYF
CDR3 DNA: TGTGCCAGCAGTGGAGGAGCGGGGGGTATCTACGAGCAGTACTTC

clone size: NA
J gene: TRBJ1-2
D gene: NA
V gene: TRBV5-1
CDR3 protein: CASSLAATNYGYTF
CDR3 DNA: TGCGCCAGCAGCTTGGCGGCGACCAACTATGGCTACACCTTC

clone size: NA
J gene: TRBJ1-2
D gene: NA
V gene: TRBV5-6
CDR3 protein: CASSAQGTLYGYTF
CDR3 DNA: TGTGCCAGCAGCGCGCAGGGGACCCTTTATGGCTACACCTTC

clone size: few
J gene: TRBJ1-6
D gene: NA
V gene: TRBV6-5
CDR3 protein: CASSYSGRTNSPLHF
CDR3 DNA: TGTGCCAGCAGTTATTCGGGACGGACCAATTCACCCCTCCACTTT

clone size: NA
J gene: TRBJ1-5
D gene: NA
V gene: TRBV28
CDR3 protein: CASSLLPHQPQHF
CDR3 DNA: TGTGCCAGCAGTTTATTACCCCACCAGCCCCAGCATTTT

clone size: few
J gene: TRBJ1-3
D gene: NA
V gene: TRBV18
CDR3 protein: CASSLGRTGNTIYF
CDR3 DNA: TGTGCCAGCTCACTTGGCAGGACTGGAAACACCATATATTTT

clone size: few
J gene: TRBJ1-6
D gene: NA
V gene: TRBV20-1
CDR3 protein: CSARPPRGYSPLHF
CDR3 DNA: TGCAGTGCTAGGCCCCCTCGGGGTTATTCACCCCTCCACTTT

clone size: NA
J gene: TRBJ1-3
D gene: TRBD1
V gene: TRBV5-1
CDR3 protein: CASRGTASGNTIYF
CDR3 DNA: TGCGCCAGCCGGGGGACAGCCTCTGGAAACACCATATATTTT

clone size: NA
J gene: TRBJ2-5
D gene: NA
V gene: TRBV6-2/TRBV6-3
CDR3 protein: CASARKEVGAAQYF
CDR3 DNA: TGTGCCAGCGCGAGAAAAGAGGTCGGAGCGGCCCAGTACTTC

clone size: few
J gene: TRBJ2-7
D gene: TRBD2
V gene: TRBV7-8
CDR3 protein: CASSASSGGSYEQYF
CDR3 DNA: TGTGCCAGCAGCGCCTCTAGCGGGGGGTCCTACGAGCAGTACTTC

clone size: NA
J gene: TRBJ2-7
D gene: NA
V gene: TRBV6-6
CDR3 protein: CASLSAEGDEQYF
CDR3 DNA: TGTGCCAGCCTCTCTGCGGAGGGTGACGAGCAGTACTTC

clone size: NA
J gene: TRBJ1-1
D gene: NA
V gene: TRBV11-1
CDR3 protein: CASSAGHFGEAFF
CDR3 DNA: TGTGCCAGCAGCGCGGGACATTTCGGTGAAGCTTTCTTT

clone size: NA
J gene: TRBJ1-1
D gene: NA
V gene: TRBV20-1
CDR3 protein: CSARDYGATANTEAFF
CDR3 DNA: TGCAGTGCTAGAGATTACGGTGCCACAGCAAACACTGAAGCTTTCTTT